These T cell receptor beta chains were read from a single sample in a study of blood T cell repertoires in COVID-19. The repertoire was sequenced with immunoSEQ multiplex PCR; TCRdb's copy has only in-frame clones and lacks some. The sample carries roughly 160,000 clones, approximately 90% recorded once. Sequencing was performed on peripheral blood. These TCRs come from a man younger than 35 with COVID-19, enrolled during active disease. Each CDR3 is given with its conserved first and last residue.

v_call: TRBV9
cdr3_aa: CASSPVVASPYEQYF

v_call: TRBV10-2
cdr3_aa: CASSDRGAGNTIYF

v_call: TRBV12-3/TRBV12-4
cdr3_aa: CASSAPAAAEQYF

v_call: TRBV9
cdr3_aa: CASSSRQGAKTEAFF

v_call: TRBV28
cdr3_aa: CASSWTSGKLGYEQYF

v_call: TRBV30
cdr3_aa: CAWSLDREDTIYF

v_call: TRBV27
cdr3_aa: CASSFPRGWANYGYTF

v_call: TRBV18
cdr3_aa: CASSPQGAFTYEQYF

v_call: TRBV11-2
cdr3_aa: CASSLLAGNLNEQFF

v_call: TRBV11-2
cdr3_aa: CASSYAGTEQETQYF

v_call: TRBV2
cdr3_aa: CASSGGAGELFF

v_call: TRBV6-5
cdr3_aa: CASSYTGGEQYF

v_call: TRBV21-1
cdr3_aa: CASSYRDSSSYEQYF

v_call: TRBV4-3
cdr3_aa: CASSQDRSQGLGRYGYTF

v_call: TRBV5-6
cdr3_aa: CASSSYDRAETHEKLFF

v_call: TRBV19
cdr3_aa: CASSMTAGGTYEQYF

v_call: TRBV14
cdr3_aa: CASSLTGTSGRDDEQFF

v_call: TRBV9
cdr3_aa: CASSVARVGANVLTF

v_call: TRBV27
cdr3_aa: CASSLSTGWGSGANVLTF

v_call: TRBV27
cdr3_aa: CASSPSTGTLSYEQYF

v_call: TRBV9
cdr3_aa: CASSRGISYNEQFF

v_call: TRBV28
cdr3_aa: CASIPSQGAVGTEAFF

v_call: TRBV4-1
cdr3_aa: CASSQDPGTSGNYEQYF

v_call: TRBV27
cdr3_aa: CASSPSWTGYGYTF

v_call: TRBV28
cdr3_aa: CASRSGVTYEQYF

v_call: TRBV7-8
cdr3_aa: CASSSPLAGRATGTGELFF

v_call: TRBV29-1
cdr3_aa: CSVDPRSDGYTF

v_call: TRBV12-5
cdr3_aa: CASGNTRISEQYF

v_call: TRBV5-8
cdr3_aa: CAGGLGYEQYF

v_call: TRBV7-7
cdr3_aa: CASSLGPGSYEQYF

v_call: TRBV9
cdr3_aa: CASSVGGRADEQFF

v_call: TRBV28
cdr3_aa: CASSSPPGLAGVTDTQYF

v_call: TRBV5-1
cdr3_aa: CASSFPTSGRTSSTDTQYF

v_call: TRBV10-3
cdr3_aa: CAISDLGSSYEQYF

v_call: TRBV28
cdr3_aa: CASSLSRQGASRETQYF

v_call: TRBV11-2
cdr3_aa: CASSPSTGTTSEQYF

v_call: TRBV7-2
cdr3_aa: CASSPQQGASTEAFF

v_call: TRBV28
cdr3_aa: CASSLPNINRGHGLFF

v_call: TRBV7-9
cdr3_aa: CASSLTGVASAFF

v_call: TRBV15
cdr3_aa: CATSRESVFSSYNEQFF

v_call: TRBV21-1
cdr3_aa: CASSPRTGVDYGYTF

v_call: TRBV5-1
cdr3_aa: CASRKRTGRDHSEQFF

v_call: TRBV18
cdr3_aa: CASSPPGVVLGDEQFF

v_call: TRBV19
cdr3_aa: CASSITPAGGTDTQYF

v_call: TRBV11-3
cdr3_aa: CASSSGNSGYNEQFF

v_call: TRBV7-7
cdr3_aa: CASSSGLGPHEQFF

v_call: TRBV6-2/TRBV6-3
cdr3_aa: CASSPTSVKGTQYF

v_call: TRBV7-9
cdr3_aa: CASSLIPGQRNSPLHF